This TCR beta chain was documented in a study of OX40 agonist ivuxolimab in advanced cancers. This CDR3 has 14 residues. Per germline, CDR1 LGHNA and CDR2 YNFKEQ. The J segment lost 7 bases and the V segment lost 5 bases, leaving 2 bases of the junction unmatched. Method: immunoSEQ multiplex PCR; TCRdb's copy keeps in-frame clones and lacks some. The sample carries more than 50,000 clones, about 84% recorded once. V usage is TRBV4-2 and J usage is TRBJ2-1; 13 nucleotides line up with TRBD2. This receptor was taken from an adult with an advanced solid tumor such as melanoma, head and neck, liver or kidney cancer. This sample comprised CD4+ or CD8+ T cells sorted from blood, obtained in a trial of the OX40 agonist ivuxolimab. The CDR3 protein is CASSGTSGENEQFF. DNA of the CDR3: TGTGCCAGCAGCGGGACTAGCGGGGAAAATGAGCAGTTCTTC.